The rows below give T cell receptor gamma chains drawn from one sample of a study of Vδ1+ human thymocytes. TCRdb redid clone calling on the multiplex PCR reads using CATT. The top ten clones hold approximately 1.9% of a sample with about 11,000 gamma-chain clones, roughly 45% of them seen once. What was sequenced was Vdelta1+ gamma-delta thymocytes from the thymus. The receptors shown here come from a boy younger than two who had congenital heart surgery. CDR3s include the opening cysteine and the closing phenylalanine or tryptophan. For some rows the clone size is stated as once, few or many, or as a class when expanded; others skip it.

cdr3_length: 11
v_call: TRGV9
j_call: TRGJ1/TRGJ2
clone_size: few
cdr3_aa: CALWEVGKKLF
cdr3_nt: TGTGCCTTGTGGGAGGTAGGAAAGAAACTCTTT

cdr3_length: 13
v_call: TRGV5
j_call: TRGJ1/TRGJ2
clone_size: NA
cdr3_aa: CATWDSQNYKKLF
cdr3_nt: TGTGCCACCTGGGACAGTCAAAATTATAAGAAACTCTTT

cdr3_length: 13
v_call: TRGV4
j_call: TRGJP1
clone_size: few
cdr3_aa: CATWASTGWFKIF
cdr3_nt: TGTGCCACCTGGGCCTCCACTGGTTGGTTCAAGATATTT

cdr3_length: 17
v_call: TRGV3
j_call: TRGJ1/TRGJ2
clone_size: NA
cdr3_aa: CATWDRLGSTYYYKKLF
cdr3_nt: TGTGCCACCTGGGACAGGCTTGGGTCTACATATTATTATAAGAAACTCTTT

cdr3_length: 15
v_call: TRGV5
j_call: TRGJ1/TRGJ2
clone_size: few
cdr3_aa: CATWDRPWMNYKKLF
cdr3_nt: TGTGCCACCTGGGACAGGCCTTGGATGAATTATAAGAAACTCTTT

cdr3_length: 11
v_call: TRGV9
j_call: TRGJ1/TRGJ2
clone_size: NA
cdr3_aa: CALWEGDKKLF
cdr3_nt: TGTGCCTTGTGGGAGGGAGATAAGAAACTCTTT

cdr3_length: 14
v_call: TRGV4
j_call: TRGJ1/TRGJ2
clone_size: NA
cdr3_aa: CAAWDGPPGYKKLF
cdr3_nt: TGTGCCGCCTGGGATGGGCCCCCGGGATATAAGAAACTCTTT

cdr3_length: 13
v_call: TRGV9
j_call: TRGJ1/TRGJ2
clone_size: NA
cdr3_aa: CALWEVPWYKKLF
cdr3_nt: TGTGCCTTGTGGGAGGTGCCGTGGTATAAGAAACTCTTT

cdr3_length: 10
v_call: TRGV2
j_call: TRGJ1/TRGJ2
clone_size: NA
cdr3_aa: CATYGYKKLF
cdr3_nt: TGTGCCACCTACGGTTATAAGAAACTCTTT

cdr3_length: 13
v_call: TRGV9
j_call: TRGJ1/TRGJ2
clone_size: few
cdr3_aa: CALWEVLDYKKLF
cdr3_nt: TGTGCCTTGTGGGAGGTGCTTGATTATAAGAAACTCTTT

cdr3_length: 14
v_call: TRGV3
j_call: TRGJ1/TRGJ2
clone_size: few
cdr3_aa: CATWDSHLTHKKLF
cdr3_nt: TGTGCCACCTGGGACAGTCACTTAACCCATAAGAAACTCTTT

cdr3_length: 14
v_call: TRGV4
j_call: TRGJ1/TRGJ2
clone_size: few
cdr3_aa: CATWDGPGAYKKLF
cdr3_nt: TGTGCCACCTGGGATGGGCCCGGGGCTTATAAGAAACTCTTT

cdr3_length: 11
v_call: TRGV5
j_call: TRGJ1/TRGJ2
clone_size: NA
cdr3_aa: CATWDRPAKLF
cdr3_nt: TGTGCCACCTGGGACAGGCCGGCGAAACTCTTT

cdr3_length: 13
v_call: TRGV9
j_call: TRGJ1/TRGJ2
clone_size: NA
cdr3_aa: CALWERCRYKKLF
cdr3_nt: TGTGCCTTGTGGGAGAGATGTAGATATAAGAAACTCTTT

cdr3_length: 13
v_call: TRGV2
j_call: TRGJ1/TRGJ2
clone_size: NA
cdr3_aa: CATWGENYYKKLF
cdr3_nt: TGTGCCACCTGGGGGGAGAATTATTATAAGAAACTCTTT

cdr3_length: 13
v_call: TRGV5
j_call: TRGJ1/TRGJ2
clone_size: NA
cdr3_aa: CATWAREKNKKLF
cdr3_nt: TGTGCCACCTGGGCCCGTGAGAAAAATAAGAAACTCTTT

cdr3_length: 9
v_call: TRGV9
j_call: TRGJ1/TRGJ2
clone_size: few
cdr3_aa: CALWEAALF
cdr3_nt: TGTGCCTTGTGGGAGGCAGCTCTCTTT

cdr3_length: 13
v_call: TRGV5
j_call: TRGJ1/TRGJ2
clone_size: NA
cdr3_aa: CATWDRMEYKKLF
cdr3_nt: TGTGCCACCTGGGACAGGATGGAATATAAGAAACTCTTT

cdr3_length: 12
v_call: TRGV9
j_call: TRGJ1/TRGJ2
clone_size: few
cdr3_aa: CALWEVLGLGLF
cdr3_nt: TGTGCCTTGTGGGAGGTGCTAGGACTGGGACTCTTT

cdr3_length: 13
v_call: TRGV3
j_call: TRGJ1/TRGJ2
clone_size: few
cdr3_aa: CATWDRQGYKKLF
cdr3_nt: TGTGCCACCTGGGACAGGCAGGGGTATAAGAAACTCTTT

cdr3_length: 13
v_call: TRGV4
j_call: TRGJ1/TRGJ2
clone_size: NA
cdr3_aa: CATWEQNYYKKLF
cdr3_nt: TGTGCCACCTGGGAGCAGAATTATTATAAGAAACTCTTT

cdr3_length: 16
v_call: TRGV9
j_call: TRGJP
clone_size: NA
cdr3_aa: CALWEVRELGKKIKVF
cdr3_nt: TGTGCCTTGTGGGAGGTGCGCGAGTTGGGCAAAAAAATCAAGGTATTT

cdr3_length: 12
v_call: TRGV9
j_call: TRGJ1/TRGJ2
clone_size: NA
cdr3_aa: CALWEVLGKKLF
cdr3_nt: TGTGCCTTGTGGGAGGTGCTGGGAAAGAAACTCTTT

cdr3_length: 14
v_call: TRGV9
j_call: TRGJP
clone_size: few
cdr3_aa: CALWEELGKKIKVF
cdr3_nt: TGTGCCTTGTGGGAGGAGTTGGGCAAAAAAATCAAGGTCTTT

cdr3_length: 19
v_call: TRGV5
j_call: TRGJ1/TRGJ2
clone_size: NA
cdr3_aa: CATWDRHGIPNPFSGKKLF
cdr3_nt: TGTGCCACCTGGGACAGGCACGGGATTCCAAACCCCTTCTCGGGTAAGAAACTCTTT

cdr3_length: 13
v_call: TRGV9
j_call: TRGJ1/TRGJ2
clone_size: NA
cdr3_aa: CALWERWFVKKLF
cdr3_nt: TGTGCCTTGTGGGAGAGGTGGTTTGTTAAGAAACTCTTT

cdr3_length: 12
v_call: TRGV4
j_call: TRGJ1/TRGJ2
clone_size: NA
cdr3_aa: CATWVPGVRKLF
cdr3_nt: TGTGCCACCTGGGTTCCTGGGGTGAGGAAACTCTTT

cdr3_length: 14
v_call: TRGV4
j_call: TRGJ1/TRGJ2
clone_size: NA
cdr3_aa: CATWDGGDYYKKLF
cdr3_nt: TGTGCCACCTGGGATGGGGGGGATTATTATAAGAAACTCTTT

cdr3_length: 10
v_call: TRGV9
j_call: TRGJ1/TRGJ2
clone_size: few
cdr3_aa: CALWEAEKLF
cdr3_nt: TGTGCCTTGTGGGAGGCGGAGAAACTCTTT